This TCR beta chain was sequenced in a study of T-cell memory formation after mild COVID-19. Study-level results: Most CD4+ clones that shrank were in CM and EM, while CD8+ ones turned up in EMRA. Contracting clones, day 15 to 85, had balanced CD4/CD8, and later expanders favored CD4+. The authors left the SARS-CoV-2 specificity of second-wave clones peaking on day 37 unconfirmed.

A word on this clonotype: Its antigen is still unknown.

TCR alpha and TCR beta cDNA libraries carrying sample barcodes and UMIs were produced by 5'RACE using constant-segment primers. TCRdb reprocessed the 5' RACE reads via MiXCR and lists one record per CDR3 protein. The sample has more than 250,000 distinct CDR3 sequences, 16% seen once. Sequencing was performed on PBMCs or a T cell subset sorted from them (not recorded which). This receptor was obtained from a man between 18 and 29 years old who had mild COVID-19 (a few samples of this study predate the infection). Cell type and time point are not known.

DNA of the CDR3: TGTGCCAGCAGCTTTCCCCTCAGACTAGCGGGGGGGCCTAATGAGCAGTTCTTC. Translating it yields CASSFPLRLAGGPNEQFF. The genes are TRBV7-9 and TRBJ2-1, with 14 bases that match TRBD2. Germline trimming cut 3 bases from V and 7 bases from J; bases unmatched to any gene: 11. The germline V gene has CDR1 SEHNR and CDR2 FQNEAQ (reference sequence). The CDR3 contains 18 residues.